The sequence of this T cell receptor (beta chain) was determined in a study of blood T cell repertoires in COVID-19 (dated by TCRdb to the early 2020s). At the level of the whole study: Samples covering the acute and convalescent phases of COVID-19 were provided by collaborators in the United States, Italy and Spain. Subjects who had been exposed to COVID-19, were actively infected with it, or had recovered from it provided the deeply sampled blood TCRbeta repertoires that made up the dataset. Where available, HLA class I and class II types were taken from metadata supplied by the sample provider and were not determined by assay-based typing. A de-identified subject ID, COVID-19 status, age in years and sex were almost always included in the sample metadata. The prospective study material was composed of cDNA or gDNA derived from T cells, B-cell-depleted T cells, or PBMCs. The repertoires were made available in a free public database intended to serve as a resource for research on the immune response to SARS-CoV-2. Samples were obtained from the ongoing ImmuneRACE study (first 160 participants) and from about 1,300 subjects provided by 6 global collaborators. Findings and caveats that apply to the study as a whole: The quantity of clinical and demographic metadata differed by source and by participant and was supplied without curation.

TCRbeta CDR3 regions were amplified from genomic DNA using the immunoSEQ Assay, a bias-controlled multiplex PCR. Per the authors' processing: Within the assay, amplification of reference gene primers was used to estimate how many nucleated cells each sample contained. Sequence reads were collapsed and filtered to measure the absolute abundance of every unique TCRbeta CDR3 rearrangement. For each sample, productive Simpson clonality was calculated as the square root of Simpson's diversity index across productive rearrangements. In its TCRdb copy, this immuneACCESS table keeps in-frame sequences only and misses some clones. Where compared with another copy, unresolved V genes explain less than half of these, and the others have no known cause. D and trimming were read from the DNA, whereas the V and J calls and clone size are those reported in that table. A total of some 70,000 clones appear in this sample, roughly 91% of them only once. Over 9.5% of the sample is in the top ten clones.

Points on this clone: The antigen this receptor binds is unknown. No much larger clone is present one base from it, and per-base qualities are unavailable.

The CDR3 contains 14 residues, cysteine and phenylalanine counted. Left in the record is the CDR3 DNA by itself, 42 bases read in frame from the first base. The germline V gene gives CDR1 as SNHLY and CDR2 as FYNNEI. The junction shows trimming of 2 bases on V and 5 bases on J, and the gene matches do not reach 4 bases of it. Participants in the prospective study were aged about 18 to 95 years, lived in approximately 26 United States geographic areas, and enrolled through a virtual design. Cohort assignment in the prospective study relied on participant-reported clinical history from a screening survey and a study questionnaire. Recovered participants in ImmuneRACE Cohort 3 were defined by two consecutive negative NP/OP PCR tests, clearance by a healthcare professional, or resolution of symptoms. Mobile phlebotomists in the prospective study collected whole blood, serum and a nasopharyngeal or oropharyngeal swab from every participant. Additional blood draws and questionnaires over a 2-month period could optionally be provided by prospective study participants. Before DNA extraction, prospective study blood samples were shipped either frozen or at room temperature.

Sequencing was carried out using PBMCs or T cells enriched from blood (not recorded which). The receptor comes from a woman in her forties who had recovered from COVID-19. The V and J genes are TRBV2 and TRBJ2-5; TRBD2 matches 8 bases in the middle. The DNA sequence is as follows: TGTGCCAGCAGTGAAATAGCGGGGTGGGAGACCCAGTACTTC. Translation gives CASSEIAGWETQYF.